Detailed here is one TCR beta chain. This sample stems from a study of CD8 T cells in Susac syndrome. Reverse transcription of about 0.5 to 1 ug RNA was performed with random hexamers. Each CDR3 protein is one row after TCRdb ran MiXCR on the immunoSEQ multiplex PCR reads. The table records 350,000 to 550,000 distinct CDR3 sequences, approximately 85% of them present only once. Sequencing of TCR beta was performed on blood CD8+ T cells and on blood CD4+ T cells. The CDR3 has 14 residues. The V gene's germline CDR1 is MNHEY and CDR2 SMNVEV (reference sequence). Trimming took off 4 bases at V and 5 bases at J, with 12 bases between the two ends.

The clonotype comes from a human donor with multiple sclerosis. V usage is TRBV27 and J usage is TRBJ2-1; D might be TRBD2 (6 bases). The sample taken for sequencing was CD8+ T cells from PBMCs. The CDR3 sequence: CASSSGGNNNEQFF. CDR3 DNA: TGTGCCAGCAGTTCGGGCGGGAACAACAATGAGCAGTTCTTC.